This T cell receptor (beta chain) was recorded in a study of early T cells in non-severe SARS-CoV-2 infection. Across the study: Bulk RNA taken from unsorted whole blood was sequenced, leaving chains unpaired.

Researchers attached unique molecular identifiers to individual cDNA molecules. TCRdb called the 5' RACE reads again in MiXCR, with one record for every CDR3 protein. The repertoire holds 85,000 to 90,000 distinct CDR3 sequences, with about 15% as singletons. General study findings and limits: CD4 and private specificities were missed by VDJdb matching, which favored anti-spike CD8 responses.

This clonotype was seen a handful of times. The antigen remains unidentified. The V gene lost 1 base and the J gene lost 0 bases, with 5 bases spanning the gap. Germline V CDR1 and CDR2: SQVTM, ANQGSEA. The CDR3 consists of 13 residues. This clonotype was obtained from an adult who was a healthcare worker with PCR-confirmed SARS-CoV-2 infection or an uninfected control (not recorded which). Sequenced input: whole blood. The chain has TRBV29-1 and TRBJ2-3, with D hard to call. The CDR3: CSVEAVSTDTQYF. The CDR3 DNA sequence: TGCAGCGTTGAAGCCGTTAGCACAGATACGCAGTATTTT.